This T cell receptor (beta chain) came from a study of Ad26.COV2.S vaccination and SARS-CoV-2 variants. Overall study: A participant enrolled in the COV1001 Ad26.COV2.S trial arm provided the sample. In the study, Ad26.COV2.S was injected intramuscularly once, or twice 56 days apart.

Germline V gene sequence: CDR1 SGHTA, CDR2 FQGNSA. This CDR3 is 15 amino acids long. V was pared by 4 bases and J by 5 bases, with 17 bases between. Clones were read by immunoSEQ multiplex PCR, and TCRdb kept only the in-frame ones, dropping some. The sample lists approximately 410,000 clones, 92% occurring once. Treatment given: about 20 received Ad26.COV2.S at low or high dose, single or two shots; about 5 received placebo; per-sample allocation not given. The samples were gathered on day 63 after the first injection of vaccine or placebo. Ad26.COV2.S expressed prefusion-stabilized spike from the original Wuhan strain.

This sample comprised peripheral blood, obtained in a trial of Ad26.COV2.S vaccine versus placebo. This chain links TRBV7-2 with TRBJ1-1; possible D gene TRBD1, 6 bases. The clonotype was recovered from a person between 18 and 59 years old who received the Ad26.COV2.S COVID-19 vaccine or a placebo. CDR3 DNA: TGTGCCAGCAGCTCCCCCTCGGGGGGCTGGACTGAAGCTTTCTTT. It translates to CASSSPSGGWTEAFF.